The 28 T cell receptor beta chains below were found in one sample sequenced in a study of T-cell memory formation after mild COVID-19. One entry per CDR3 protein, called by TCRdb with MiXCR from the 5' RACE reads. The sample has 300,000 to 400,000 distinct CDR3 sequences, around 28% seen once. The material sequenced was PBMCs or a T cell subset sorted from them (not recorded which). The source of these receptors is an adult woman who had mild COVID-19 (a few samples of this study predate the infection). Cell type and time point are not known.

V gene TRBV24-1 combines with J gene TRBJ1-2; no clear D gene. The germline CDR1 and CDR2 sequences are KGHDR and SFDVKD. This CDR3 spans 12 amino acids. With 3 bases removed from V and 8 bases from J, the gap between germline ends came to 9 bases. The DNA of the CDR3 is TGTGCCACCAGTGATGAAACGGAGGGCTACACCTTC. Its translation is CATSDETEGYTF.

The rearrangement joins TRBV3-1 to TRBJ1-1; D is possibly TRBD1 (6 bases). There are 14 residues in the CDR3. V shed 6 bases and J shed 4 bases, with 15 bases lying between them. Germline V gene data show CDR1 as LGHDT and CDR2 as YNNKEL (reference sequence). CDR3 region: CASRETGRGTEAFF. The CDR3 DNA reads TGTGCCAGCAGAGAAACAGGGAGGGGCACTGAAGCTTTCTTT. The variable domain in full, with the rest retrieved from reference TRBV3-1 and TRBJ1-1, is DTAVSQTPKYLVTQMGNDKSIKCEQNLGHDTMYWYKQDSKKFLKIMFSYNNKELIINETVPNRFSPKSPDKAHLNLHINSLELGDSAVYFCASRETGRGTEAFFGQGTRLTVV.

V usage is TRBV5-1 and J usage is TRBJ2-4; 14 bases line up with TRBD2. Per germline, CDR1 SGHRS and CDR2 YFSETQ. This CDR3 spans 20 amino acids. V shed 3 bases and J 3 bases; nucleotides not matched to a gene: 14. CDR3 coding DNA: TGCGCCAGCAGCTCCACGGGACTAGCGGGGGTAATAGGGGGCAAAAACATTCAGTACTTC. It is translated as CASSSTGLAGVIGGKNIQYF. Drawing the rest from reference TRBV5-1 and TRBJ2-4, the complete variable domain is KAGVTQTPRYLIKTRGQQVTLSCSPISGHRSVSWYQQTPGQGLQFLFEYFSETQRNKGNFPGRFSGRQFSNSRSEMNVSTLELGDSALYLCASSSTGLAGVIGGKNIQYFGAGTRLSVL.

This clonotype was seen only a few times. This chain joins TRBV5-1 and TRBJ2-7, with D hard to call. The germline V and J ends were trimmed by 2 bases and 4 bases, with 7 bases remaining between them. This CDR3 spans 12 amino acids. Germline assignment: CDR1 SGHRS and CDR2 YFSETQ. This chain's CDR3 is CASSFNGYEQYF. DNA for the CDR3: TGCGCCAGCAGCTTCAACGGGTACGAGCAGTACTTC.

This chain connects TRBV11-2 to TRBJ1-6; D gene ambiguous. The CDR3 contains 13 residues. V was trimmed by 3 bases and J by 5 bases, leaving 5 bases between them. Germline CDR1 reads SGHAT; CDR2 reads FQNNGV. The DNA for the CDR3 is TGTGCCAGCAGCTTGACGGATAATTCACCCCTCCACTTT. Its protein is CASSLTDNSPLHF. Supplemented by reference TRBV11-2 and TRBJ1-6, the full variable domain reads EAGVAQSPRYKIIEKRQSVAFWCNPISGHATLYWYQQILGQGPKLLIQFQNNGVVDDSQLPKDRFSAERLKGVDSTLKIQPAKLEDSAVYLCASSLTDNSPLHFGNGTRLTVT.

This chain links TRBV4-1 with TRBJ2-2, with D possibly being TRBD1 (6 bases). CDR3 length: 15 amino acids. Germline loops: CDR1 MGHRA, CDR2 YSYEKL. Trimming took off 0 bases at V and 1 base at J, with 6 bases between the two ends. The CDR3 bases are TGCGCCAGCAGCCAAGAGGGACAGAACACCGGGGAGCTGTTTTTT. It translates to CASSQEGQNTGELFF.

Remarks on this clonotype: A much larger clonotype is one base distant, so this may be a read error. The chain has TRBV7-9 and TRBJ2-1; TRBD2 matches at 11 bases. Germline V gene lookup returns CDR1 SEHNR and CDR2 FQNEAQ (reference sequence). The CDR3 sequence is 15 residues long. Trimming took 1 base from V and 7 from J; bases not matched to a gene: 3. This CDR3 reads CASSLGSSGRNEQFF. For the CDR3, the DNA is TGTGCCAGCAGCTTAGGGTCTAGCGGGAGGAATGAGCAGTTCTTC.

Only a few counts were recorded for this clonotype. The genes are TRBV7-9 and TRBJ2-7; D is perhaps TRBD1 (5 bases). This CDR3 spans 14 amino acids. Germline CDR1 is SEHNR and CDR2 is FQNEAQ (reference sequence). The ends were cut back, 5 bases at V and 2 bases at J, with 13 bases in the middle. CDR3 bases: TGTGCCAGCAGCGTATCGACAGTAGCCTACGAGCAGTACTTC. It is translated as CASSVSTVAYEQYF.

The V and J genes are TRBV6-2 or TRBV6-3 and TRBJ2-1, with D unresolved. The CDR3 sequence is 13 residues long. Germline V gene data show CDR1 as MNHEY and CDR2 as SVGEGT. V gave up 8 bases and J gave up 2 bases, with 10 bases separating them. CDR3 protein: CASSTEPYNEQFF. The CDR3 nucleotides read TGTGCCAGCTCGACGGAACCCTACAATGAGCAGTTCTTC.

The rearrangement uses TRBV12-3 or TRBV12-4 and TRBJ1-1; D possibly corresponds to TRBD1 (6 bases). The CDR3 sequence is 15 residues long. Trimming shortened V by 7 bases and J by 6 bases, and 21 bases separated the two germline ends. For the CDR3, the DNA is TGTGCCAGCATTCCGCTCCGGCTAGGGGGTGCTGAAGCTTTCTTT. Protein: CASIPLRLGGAEAFF.

This clonotype was counted a few times. The chain is built from TRBV12-3 or TRBV12-4 and TRBJ1-2; no clear D gene. V was clipped by 5 bases and J by 4 bases, with 5 bases between them. This CDR3 is 11 amino acids long. The CDR3 nucleotides read TGTGCCAGCAGTAGAAGCTATGGCTACACCTTC. Its protein product is CASSRSYGYTF.

The J gene is TRBJ2-6, the V gene TRBV24-1; TRBD1 matches 7 bases. Germline assignment: CDR1 KGHDR and CDR2 SFDVKD. V was clipped by 3 bases and J by 0 bases; unmatched bases: 13. This CDR3 is built from 20 residues. The CDR3 coding sequence is TGTGCCACCAGTGATCTGACGACAGGGATGATACTCTCTGGGGCCAACGTCCTGACTTTC. Its protein is CATSDLTTGMILSGANVLTF.

The chain links TRBV20-1 to TRBJ1-6; 8 nucleotides line up with TRBD1. Trimming removed 6 bases from V and 9 bases from J; junction bases left unmatched: 4. This CDR3 comprises 12 residues. Germline CDR1 is DFQATT and CDR2 is SNEGSKA (reference sequence). CDR3 in DNA: TGCAGTGCAAGGACAGGGAGTTCACCCCTCCACTTT. This encodes CSARTGSSPLHF.

V usage is TRBV19 and J usage is TRBJ1-6; D is possibly TRBD1 (6 bases). Germline V CDR1 and CDR2: LNHDA, SQIVND (reference sequence). The CDR3 spans 15 residues. V was pared by 5 bases and J by 8 bases, with 16 bases between. The CDR3 DNA reads as TGTGCCAGTAGTTACGGACAGACAGATCATTCACCCCTCCACTTT. It translates to CASSYGQTDHSPLHF.

This clonotype was observed a few times. This chain uses TRBV7-3 with TRBJ2-3; 7 nucleotides align to TRBD2. The CDR3 contains 15 residues. CDR1 and CDR2 from the germline V gene are SGHTA and FQGTGA. V dropped 5 bases and J dropped 0; count of bases not matched to a gene: 5. The CDR3, as DNA: TGTGCCAGCAGCCCTGTTAGCGGGAGCACAGATACGCAGTATTTT. It yields the protein CASSPVSGSTDTQYF.

As DNA, the CDR3 is TGTGCCAGCAGACCGACTAGCGGGGGGGTCTACAATGAGCAGTTCTTC. Protein sequence: CASRPTSGGVYNEQFF. This sequence joins TRBV6-6 and TRBJ2-1; 14 positions agree with TRBD2. The CDR3 contains 16 residues. V lost 6 bases to trimming and J lost 3 bases; unmatched junction nucleotides: 4. Germline lookup yields CDR1 MNHNY and CDR2 SVGAGI (reference sequence).

This clonotype came up a few times. The V gene is TRBV5-1, the J gene TRBJ1-1; 8 nucleotides agree with TRBD1. The CDR3 sequence is 14 residues long. The germline V gene encodes CDR1 SGHRS and CDR2 YFSETQ. The J segment lost 6 bases and the V segment lost 4 bases, leaving 8 bases of the junction unmatched. The CDR3 loop reads CASSNQGAQSEAFF. CDR3 DNA sequence: TGCGCCAGCAGCAATCAGGGGGCCCAATCTGAAGCTTTCTTT.

The J gene is TRBJ2-1, the V gene TRBV7-3; the match to TRBD1 covers 7 bases. The germline V gene has CDR1 SGHTA and CDR2 FQGTGA. This CDR3 region has 15 residues. J gave up 8 bases and V 5 bases, and 12 bases lay outside the gene matches. The DNA of the CDR3 is TGTGCCAGCAGCCCCCGGGACAGAGCAAGGGATGAGCAGTTCTTC. This codes for CASSPRDRARDEQFF.

This chain links TRBV7-3 with TRBJ2-3, with D possibly matching TRBD2 (6 bases). The germline V gene has CDR1 SGHTA and CDR2 FQGTGA. The CDR3 runs to 12 residues. V was cut by 5 bases and J by 6 bases, with 9 bases left in between. The CDR3 sequence: CASSPGDDTQYF. The CDR3 DNA sequence: TGTGCCAGCAGCCCGGGGGACGATACGCAGTATTTT.

The CDR3: CASSLGLRPNGETQYF. DNA for the CDR3: TGTGCCAGCAGCTTAGGGTTAAGGCCCAATGGAGAGACCCAGTACTTC. V and J are TRBV5-4 and TRBJ2-5; D remains unclear. The CDR3 is 16 residues long. The V end was cut by 2 bases, the J end by 4 bases, with 18 bases between. Germline-derived CDR1 and CDR2 are SGHNT and YYREEE (reference sequence).

V is TRBV29-1 and J is TRBJ2-7, with 7 positions matching TRBD1. Losses at the gene ends were 5 bases for V and 0 bases for J; bases not matched to a gene: 10. From germline, CDR1 is SQVTM and CDR2 ANQGSEA. This CDR3 is 15 amino acids long. The CDR3 loop is CSVSTPGDSSYEQYF. Here the CDR3 DNA reads TGCAGCGTTTCGACCCCTGGGGACAGCTCCTACGAGCAGTACTTC.

This rearrangement joins TRBV19 to TRBJ1-1; maybe TRBD1 (5 bases). Germline CDR1 and CDR2: LNHDA and SQIVND (reference sequence). Between the trimmed V and J ends, which lost 6 bases and 4 bases, there was a span of 9 bases. There are 12 residues in the CDR3. CDR3 DNA sequence: TGTGCCAGTAGGGCAGGGAGCACTGAAGCTTTCTTT. It is translated as CASRAGSTEAFF.

This sequence joins TRBV30 and TRBJ1-3; D is unclear. This CDR3 has 12 amino acids. Germline-derived CDR1 and CDR2 are GTSNPN and SVGIG (reference sequence). The V and J ends lost 1 base and 4 bases respectively, with 5 bases between them. The CDR3 region is CAWSASGNTIYF. CDR3 sequence (DNA): TGTGCCTGGAGTGCCAGCGGAAACACCATATATTTT.

V gene TRBV12-3 or TRBV12-4 combines with J gene TRBJ2-7; a possible D gene is TRBD1 (6 bases). This CDR3 spans 15 amino acids. V lost 3 bases, J lost 0 bases, and 12 bases lay in between. The CDR3 DNA sequence: TGTGCCAGCAGTTTTCGAGGGGGTAACTCCTACGAGCAGTACTTC. Amino acids: CASSFRGGNSYEQYF.

The chain uses TRBV12-3 or TRBV12-4 and TRBJ2-1; D uncertain. This CDR3 has 15 amino acids. Deletions cut 4 bases from V and 1 base from J, with 11 bases between. CDR3: CASSSLRVSYNEQFF. For the CDR3, the DNA is TGTGCCAGCAGTTCCTTACGGGTGTCCTACAATGAGCAGTTCTTC.

CDR3 sequence reads: CSVSDRADNEQFF. The CDR3 nucleotides are TGCAGCGTCTCGGACAGGGCGGACAATGAGCAGTTCTTC. V is TRBV29-1 and J is TRBJ2-1; the match to TRBD1 covers 8 bases. The CDR3 consists of 13 residues. CDR1 and CDR2 from the germline V gene are SQVTM and ANQGSEA. V was pared by 6 bases and J by 5 bases, with 6 bases of the junction left unmatched.

This clonotype has only one observation. This chain connects TRBV19 to TRBJ1-1, with TRBD1 matching 8 bases. V trimming: 1 base; J trimming: 3 bases; junction bases outside the gene matches: 10. CDR3 length equals 17 residues. CDR1 LNHDA and CDR2 SQIVND come from the germline V gene (reference sequence). This chain's CDR3 is CASSIGQGFSVDTEAFF. The DNA for the CDR3 is TGTGCCAGTAGTATAGGACAGGGGTTTTCGGTGGACACTGAAGCTTTCTTT.

This clonotype has only a few counts. The V gene is TRBV4-1, the J gene TRBJ2-7; the D is unclear. Germline values: CDR1 MGHRA, CDR2 YSYEKL. CDR3 length: 14 amino acids. V gave up 0 bases and J gave up 0 bases, with 6 bases separating them. In DNA form, the CDR3 reads TGCGCCAGCAGCCAAGAAAGGGACTCCTACGAGCAGTACTTC. Translated, it gives CASSQERDSYEQYF.